This T cell receptor beta chain was found in a study of T cell responses to AZD1222 COVID-19 vaccine (dated by TCRdb to the early 2020s). The study in broad terms: AZD1222 recipients with second doses at about 4 weeks or about 12 weeks were pooled, because spike-specific TCR depth and breadth did not differ between schedules. A total of 240 or so trial participants underwent TCR sequencing, of whom 207 had received two doses of AZD1222 and roughly 26 had received two doses of the MenACWY control vaccine. Trial participants were enrolled into age subgroups of 18-55, 56-69 and 70-plus years, which contained around 150, 28 and 57 TCR-sequenced participants, respectively.

The investigation overall reported the following: Spike-specific TCR breadth and depth rose significantly after two AZD1222 doses compared with day 0 and with MenACWY recipients. Conclusions about previously exposed vaccinees are limited because only a handful of AZD1222 recipients were SARS-CoV-2 seropositive at baseline. Reportedly, close to half of the unique spike-specific TCRs recognized epitopes lying outside the regions that are mutated in the B.1.351 and B.1.1.7 variants. Because no day 14 peak-response samples were available, the repertoires could be characterized only after the peak T cell response. In the small 56-69-year group, the increase in depth fell short of significance, most likely because of low power. Participants were mostly white British and included more females than males, and it was suggested by the authors that clonal diversity may have been underestimated. The whole spike protein was spanned by vaccine-associated CD4 TCRs, and dominant responses were seen in regions 160-218 and 743-854.

From a lookup of the germline V gene, CDR1 and CDR2 are SGHRS and YFSETQ. V drops 5 bases and J drops 4 bases, leaving 9 bases in between. Taken from cysteine to phenylalanine, the CDR3 has 12 residues. The retained sequence is limited to the CDR3, 36 bases, with the frame set at the first base. The sample's time point label, in plain terms: baseline before first vaccination. Vaccinee samples came from UK trials COV001 and COV002, including a single-blind randomized controlled phase 2/3 trial of AZD1222 (ChAdOx1 nCoV-19) in healthy adults. Trial participant PBMC samples were collected at day 0 and day 28 after the second dose for TCRbeta chain sequencing. The CDR3 regions of human TCRbeta chains were subjected to immunosequencing. The paper's data handling went like this. TCRs in the repertoires were compared against a reference library of SARS-CoV-2-specific TCRs that had been generated with the MIRA antigen-specificity platform. Breadth was defined as the fraction of unique TCRs that were SARS-CoV-2-associated, and depth was defined as the fraction of total T cells that were SARS-CoV-2-associated. Each spike-specific TCR was assigned to its reactive spike region and to a CD4 or CD8 class using the MIRA data. Log10-transformed breadth and depth values were compared by one-way ANOVA with Sidak's multiple comparisons tests. In its TCRdb copy, this immuneACCESS table keeps in-frame sequences only and misses some clones. Where compared with another copy, unresolved V genes explain less than half of these, and the others have no known cause. D and trimming come from the DNA, and the V and J calls and clone size come from that table. Within this sample are roughly 150,000 clones, with 90% to 95% of them counted one time only. Of the sample, less than 2.5% falls within the top ten clones.

Points on this clone: The specificity of this receptor is unknown. It has no much larger one-base neighbor in the sample; base qualities were not kept.

Specimen: peripheral blood, collected on day 0 of AZD1222 vaccination. The chain is encoded by TRBV5-1 joined to TRBJ2-5; TRBD2 is possibly the D segment (5 matching bases). The TCR sequence derives from an adult in good health. The CDR3 in this case is CASRSEGETQYF. The bases are TGCGCCAGCAGGTCCGAGGGAGAGACCCAGTACTTC.